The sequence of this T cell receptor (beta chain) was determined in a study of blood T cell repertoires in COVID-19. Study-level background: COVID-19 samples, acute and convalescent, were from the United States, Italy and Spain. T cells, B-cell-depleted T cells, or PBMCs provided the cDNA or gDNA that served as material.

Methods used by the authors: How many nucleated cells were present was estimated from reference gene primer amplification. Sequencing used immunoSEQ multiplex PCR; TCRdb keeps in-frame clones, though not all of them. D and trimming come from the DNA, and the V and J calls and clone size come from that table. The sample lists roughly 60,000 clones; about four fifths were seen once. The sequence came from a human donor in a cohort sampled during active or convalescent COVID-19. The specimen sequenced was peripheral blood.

The CDR3 sequence: CASSKPGGQPQYEQYF. CDR3 nucleotide sequence: TGTGCCAGCAGCAAACCGGGGGGTCAGCCCCAGTACGAGCAGTACTTC. The chain combines TRBV6-2 or TRBV6-3 with TRBJ2-7; 7 nucleotides align to TRBD2. The CDR3 covers 16 residues. Germline assignment: CDR1 MNHEY and CDR2 SVGEGT. Trimming at V came to 6 bases and at J to 4 bases, leaving 15 bases not matched to a gene.